This T cell receptor beta chain was documented in a study of T cells in Graves' hyperthyroidism and ophthalmopathy. Findings and caveats of the study: Among thyroid clonotypes expanded above 0.001, most also appeared in blood.

Patients counted as stable if ophthalmopathy did not develop within 18 months. Disease duration under 2 months; hyperthyroidism patients were aged 18 to 65. Clinical symptoms, serum thyroxine, TRAb, thyroid ultrasound and orbital computed tomography established diagnosis. About this clonotype itself: Its antigen is still unknown.

Amplified TCR beta CDR3 regions derived from RNA transcripts. TCR CDR3 regions were first amplified by RT-PCR with HTBI primers. TCRdb fed the multiplex PCR reads into MiXCR, producing one record per CDR3 protein. This sample has about 540,000 distinct CDR3 sequences, with about 43% found just once. This TCR was sampled from a young woman with Graves' hyperthyroidism. Sequencing input: peripheral blood or thyroid tissue (not recorded which).

CDR3 DNA sequence: TGTGCCAGCAGGGTCCGTGACAGGGACAGCGAAGCTTTCTTT. This codes for CASRVRDRDSEAFF. This chain connects TRBV2 to TRBJ1-1, with 7 nucleotides matching TRBD1. The CDR3 is 14 residues long. Trimming removed 6 bases from V and 8 bases from J; junction bases left unmatched: 12. The V gene's germline CDR1 is SNHLY and CDR2 FYNNEI.